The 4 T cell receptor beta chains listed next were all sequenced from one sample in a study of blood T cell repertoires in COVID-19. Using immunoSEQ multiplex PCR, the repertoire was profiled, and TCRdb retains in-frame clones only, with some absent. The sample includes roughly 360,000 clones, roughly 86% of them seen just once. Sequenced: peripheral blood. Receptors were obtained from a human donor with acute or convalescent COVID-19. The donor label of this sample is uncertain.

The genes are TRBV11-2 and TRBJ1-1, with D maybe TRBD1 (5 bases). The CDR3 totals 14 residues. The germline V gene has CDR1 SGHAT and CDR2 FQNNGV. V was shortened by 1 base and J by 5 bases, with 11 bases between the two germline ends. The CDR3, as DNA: TGTGCCAGCAGCTTAGGAATCGGGGGAACTGAAGCTTTCTTT. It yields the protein CASSLGIGGTEAFF.

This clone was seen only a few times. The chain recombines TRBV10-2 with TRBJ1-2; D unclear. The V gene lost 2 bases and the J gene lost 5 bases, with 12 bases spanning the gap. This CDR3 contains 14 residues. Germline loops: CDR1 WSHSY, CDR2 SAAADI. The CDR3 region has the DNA TGCGCCAGCAGTGAGGTTCGGATGACATATGGCTACACCTTC. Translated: CASSEVRMTYGYTF.

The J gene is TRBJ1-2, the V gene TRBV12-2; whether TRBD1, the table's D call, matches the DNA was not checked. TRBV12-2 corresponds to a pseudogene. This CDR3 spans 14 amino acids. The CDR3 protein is CASRLGRANNGYTF. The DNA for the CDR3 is TGTGCAAGTCGCTTGGGGCGTGCCAACAATGGCTACACCTTC.

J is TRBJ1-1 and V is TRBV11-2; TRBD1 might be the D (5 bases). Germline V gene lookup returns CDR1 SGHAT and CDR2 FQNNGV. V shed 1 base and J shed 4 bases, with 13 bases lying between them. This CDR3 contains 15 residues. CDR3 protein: CASSLVFFGGTEAFF. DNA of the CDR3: TGTGCCAGCAGCTTAGTTTTCTTCGGGGGCACTGAAGCTTTCTTT.